This entry lists 25 T cell receptor beta chains sequenced from one sample in a study of blood T cell repertoires in COVID-19. TCRdb's copy holds only in-frame clones and misses some; the assay was immunoSEQ multiplex PCR. In the table there are about 160,000 clones, roughly four fifths of which are singletons. The sequencing sample was made of peripheral blood. The receptors shown here come from a woman older than 75 with acute or convalescent COVID-19.

As regards this clone: The identical CDR3 is also encoded by other nucleotide sequences in the sample. V and J are TRBV30 and TRBJ1-3; no clear D. V gave up 0 bases and J gave up 2 bases, with 5 bases separating them. The CDR3 consists of 13 residues. Germline V CDR1 and CDR2: GTSNPN, SVGIG (reference sequence). The CDR3 sequence is CAWSVQAGNTIYF. The DNA for the CDR3 is TGTGCCTGGAGTGTCCAGGCTGGAAACACCATATATTTT.

In its sample, this clone was seen once. The gene calls are TRBV27 and TRBJ2-7; no reliable D call. This CDR3 region has 13 residues. The ends were cut back, 2 bases at V and 3 bases at J, with 8 bases in the middle. Germline V lookup: CDR1 MNHEY, CDR2 SMNVEV (reference sequence). The CDR3 DNA sequence: TGTGCCAGCAGTTTAAACGACAACTACGAGCAGTACTTC. Translation gives CASSLNDNYEQYF.

This chain uses TRBV5-1 with TRBJ2-1, with 11 positions matching TRBD1. CDR1 is SGHRS, CDR2 YFSETQ, per germline. V lost 2 bases to trimming and J lost 6 bases; unmatched junction nucleotides: 4. The CDR3 is 15 residues long. The CDR3 sequence is CASSLGTGGGNEQFF. In nucleotides, the CDR3 is TGCGCCAGCAGCTTAGGGACAGGGGGTGGCAATGAGCAGTTCTTC. The full variable domain, in which reference TRBV5-1 and TRBJ2-1 provide the parts outside the CDR3, is KAGVTQTPRYLIKTRGQQVTLSCSPISGHRSVSWYQQTPGQGLQFLFEYFSETQRNKGNFPGRFSGRQFSNSRSEMNVSTLELGDSALYLCASSLGTGGGNEQFFGPGTRLTVL.

This chain connects TRBV5-1 to TRBJ2-2; 7 bases fit TRBD2. Germline V gives CDR1 SGHRS, CDR2 YFSETQ. The CDR3 has 15 amino acids. The ends lost 4 bases at V and 5 bases at J; junction bases unmatched: 8. The CDR3 is CASSKGLAETGELFF. The CDR3 bases are TGCGCCAGCAGCAAAGGCCTAGCGGAGACCGGGGAGCTGTTTTTT.

The chain uses TRBV5-1 and TRBJ2-5; D is unclear. Trimming shortened V by 4 bases and J by 9 bases, and 31 bases separated the two germline ends. This CDR3 spans 18 amino acids. The V gene's germline CDR1 is SGHRS and CDR2 YFSETQ. CDR3 nucleotide sequence: TGCGCCAGCAGCAGACCGGTTTACGTCGGTTTAGCCTTCGAGGCCCAGTACTTC. It encodes CASSRPVYVGLAFEAQYF.

This clone has a handful of counts. The chain employs TRBV4-1 and TRBJ1-3; D not certain. The CDR3 loop spans 15 amino acids. Germline values: CDR1 MGHRA, CDR2 YSYEKL. Between the trimmed V and J ends, which lost 5 bases and 0 bases, there was a span of 11 bases. This CDR3 reads CASSYPGTSGNTIYF. The CDR3 bases are TGCGCCAGCAGCTACCCAGGTACCTCTGGAAACACCATATATTTT.

V and J are TRBV5-1 and TRBJ2-7; 8 bases line up with TRBD2. V gave up 0 bases and J gave up 5 bases; unmatched junction bases: 10. The CDR3 totals 16 residues. Germline V CDR1 and CDR2: SGHRS, YFSETQ. The CDR3 bases are TGCGCCAGCAGCTTGGCCACTGGGCTAGCGGGCGACGAGCAGTACTTC. Translated, it gives CASSLATGLAGDEQYF.

The chain has TRBV6-5 and TRBJ1-2; 8 bases line up with TRBD1. CDR1 is MNHEY and CDR2 is SVGAGI in the germline V gene. This CDR3 is built from 14 residues. Trimming took 4 bases from V and 7 from J; bases not matched to a gene: 8. CDR3 sequence (DNA): TGTGCCAGCAGTTGGACAGGGAAAGTTCCTGGCTACACCTTC. Translating gives CASSWTGKVPGYTF.

V and J are TRBV5-1 and TRBJ1-6, with 7 bases matching TRBD1. The germline V gene encodes CDR1 SGHRS and CDR2 YFSETQ. The V segment lost 4 bases and the J segment 7 bases; nucleotides outside the gene matches: 8. The CDR3 spans 15 residues. CDR3 sequence: CASSHRDSTNSPLHF. For the CDR3, the DNA is TGCGCCAGCAGCCACCGGGACAGCACCAATTCACCCCTCCACTTT.

The chain has TRBV11-2 and TRBJ2-1, with 9 bases matching TRBD2. This CDR3 is 16 amino acids long. The V gene's germline CDR1 is SGHAT and CDR2 FQNNGV. The junction had 4 bases not matched to a gene; V was cut back by 2 bases and J by 2 bases. This CDR3 reads CASSLSGGRAYNEQFF. CDR3 nucleotides: TGTGCCAGCAGCTTAAGCGGCGGGAGGGCCTACAATGAGCAGTTCTTC.

This clone showed up just a few times. The rearrangement uses TRBV19 and TRBJ1-4, with a tentative D call TRBD1 (5 bases). CDR3 length: 15 amino acids. Germline V CDR1 and CDR2: LNHDA, SQIVND (reference sequence). V gave up 5 bases and J gave up 3 bases, with 13 bases separating them. The CDR3 spells CASSSLGGANEKLFF. The DNA of the CDR3 is TGTGCCAGTAGTTCCCTCGGGGGAGCTAATGAAAAACTGTTTTTT. Based on the CDR3 plus reference TRBV19 and TRBJ1-4, the full variable domain is DGGITQSPKYLFRKEGQNVTLSCEQNLNHDAMYWYRQDPGQGLRLIYYSQIVNDFQKGDIAEGYSVSREKKESFPLTVTSAQKNPTAFYLCASSSLGGANEKLFFGSGTQLSVL.

The chain carries TRBV20-1 and TRBJ2-4; D uncertain. Germline V gene lookup returns CDR1 DFQATT and CDR2 SNEGSKA (reference sequence). The CDR3 is made up of 14 amino acids. Trimming removed 3 bases from V and 9 bases from J, with 18 bases in between. CDR3: CSASLTAIRSIQYF. CDR3 nucleotide sequence: TGCAGTGCTAGTTTAACCGCCATCCGTAGCATTCAGTACTTC.

The V call is TRBV19, the J call TRBJ1-6; D is uncertain. Trimming cost V 6 bases and J 2 bases, with 17 bases left between them. This CDR3 is built from 17 residues. The V gene's germline CDR1 is LNHDA and CDR2 SQIVND (reference sequence). The CDR3 is CASSPALLRTYNSPLHF. CDR3 in DNA: TGTGCCAGTAGCCCCGCTTTATTGAGGACCTATAATTCACCCCTCCACTTT. The full variable domain, completed using reference TRBV19 and TRBJ1-6, is DGGITQSPKYLFRKEGQNVTLSCEQNLNHDAMYWYRQDPGQGLRLIYYSQIVNDFQKGDIAEGYSVSREKKESFPLTVTSAQKNPTAFYLCASSPALLRTYNSPLHFGNGTRLTVT.

The sample holds one count of this clone. The rearrangement links TRBV28 to TRBJ1-1, with 8 bases aligning to TRBD1. Unmatched junction bases numbered 2, after V lost 4 bases and J lost 1 base. This CDR3 contains 14 residues. Per the germline V gene, CDR1 is MDHEN and CDR2 is SYDVKM. The CDR3 loop reads CASSSTGANTEAFF. CDR3 DNA sequence: TGTGCCAGCAGTTCGACAGGGGCGAACACTGAAGCTTTCTTT.

Turning to this clone: A junction boundary mismatches the germline segment, possibly from a read error. This sequence joins TRBV6-1 and TRBJ2-7; D perhaps matches TRBD1 (6 bases). Germline CDR1 reads MNHNS; CDR2 reads SASEGT. The CDR3 has 14 amino acids. CDR3 sequence (DNA): TGTGCCAGCAGTGAAGGTACAGGGTACTCCTCGGTGCACTTC. Protein sequence: CASSEGTGYSSVHF.

This clone came up once. The chain has TRBV6-4 and TRBJ2-3, with 8 bases identical to TRBD2. The CDR3 sequence is 14 residues long. Germline CDR1 is MRHNA and CDR2 is SNTAGT. V shed 5 bases, J shed 6 bases, and the junction held 7 bases outside the gene matches. As DNA, the CDR3 is TGTGCCAGCAGTCCCGGGACTAGATTGGATACGCAGTATTTT. Translated, it gives CASSPGTRLDTQYF.

The chain has TRBV5-6 and TRBJ1-2; 7 nucleotides agree with TRBD1. Germline V gene lookup returns CDR1 SGHDT and CDR2 YYEEEE. The V and J ends lost 6 bases and 1 base, in that order; junction bases with no gene match: 6. The CDR3 is 14 amino acids. This CDR3 reads CASTTGQYNYGYTF. Written as DNA, the CDR3 is TGTGCCAGCACTACGGGACAGTATAACTATGGCTACACCTTC.

The chain joins TRBV30 to TRBJ2-7, with TRBD2 as a possible D gene (5 bases). V lost 3 bases and J 3 bases, leaving 12 bases between the germline ends. The CDR3 is 13 amino acids. Germline V lookup: CDR1 GTSNPN, CDR2 SVGIG (reference sequence). This chain's CDR3 is CAWSMIANYEQYF. CDR3 nucleotides: TGTGCCTGGAGCATGATAGCGAACTACGAGCAGTACTTC.

This chain's CDR3 is CASSPGGTDEKLFF. The DNA for the CDR3 is TGCGCCAGCAGCCCAGGAGGAACAGATGAAAAACTGTTTTTT. This chain connects TRBV5-1 to TRBJ1-4, with no clear D. This CDR3 is 14 amino acids long. Germline CDR1 and CDR2: SGHRS and YFSETQ. V lost 4 bases and J 6 bases, leaving 13 bases between the germline ends.

The chain employs TRBV27 and TRBJ2-7, with 11 bases that match TRBD1. The CDR3 loop spans 16 amino acids. The V gene's germline CDR1 is MNHEY and CDR2 SMNVEV (reference sequence). V lost 2 bases and J lost 6; bases outside the gene matches: 9. The CDR3 DNA follows: TGTGCCAGCAGTTTAAAAGGACAGGGGGCGAATGTCGAGCAGTACTTC. Amino acids: CASSLKGQGANVEQYF.

The J gene is TRBJ2-1, the V gene TRBV6-4; 11 bases map to TRBD2. Germline V gene lookup returns CDR1 MRHNA and CDR2 SNTAGT. With V trimmed by 6 bases and J by 9 bases, 10 bases remained unmatched. The length of the CDR3 is 15 residues. The CDR3 reads CASSAVAGGPGEQFF. In DNA form, the CDR3 reads TGTGCCAGCAGCGCCGTAGCGGGAGGGCCCGGTGAGCAGTTCTTC.

The chain couples TRBV6-5 to TRBJ1-1; D unclear. Germline-derived CDR1 and CDR2 are MNHEY and SVGAGI. V lost 6 bases, J lost 1 base, and 12 bases lay in between. The CDR3 length is 14 residues. The CDR3 protein is CASSPRGENTEAFF. The CDR3 DNA sequence: TGTGCCAGCAGCCCCCGGGGAGAGAACACTGAAGCTTTCTTT.

The CDR3 is CASSKGLAGPYEQYF. Here the CDR3 DNA reads TGTGCCAGCAGCAAGGGACTAGCGGGTCCCTACGAGCAGTACTTC. The chain carries TRBV7-9 and TRBJ2-7; 12 bases match TRBD2. CDR3 size: 15 residues. J lost 2 bases, V lost 5 bases, and 4 bases had no gene match. The V gene's germline CDR1 is SEHNR and CDR2 FQNEAQ (reference sequence). Full variable domain (outside the CDR3, taken from reference TRBV7-9 and TRBJ2-7): DTGVSQNPRHKITKRGQNVTFRCDPISEHNRLYWYRQTLGQGPEFLTYFQNEAQLEKSRLLSDRFSAERPKGSFSTLEIQRTEQGDSAMYLCASSKGLAGPYEQYFGPGTRLTVT.

V usage is TRBV3-1 (or the pseudogene TRBV3-2) and J usage is TRBJ2-1; TRBD2 aligns across 7 bases. The CDR3 is 16 amino acids. From germline, CDR1 is LGHDT and CDR2 YNNKEL (reference sequence). The trim removed 4 bases at V and 2 bases at J, leaving 8 bases unmatched. The CDR3 spells CASSPRAGKTYNEQFF. The CDR3 DNA sequence: TGTGCCAGCAGCCCGCGAGCGGGGAAGACCTACAATGAGCAGTTCTTC.

This rearrangement joins TRBV2 to TRBJ2-7; 12 bases are a match to TRBD2. This CDR3 contains 14 residues. Germline V gene lookup returns CDR1 SNHLY and CDR2 FYNNEI. Germline trimming cut 6 bases from V and 7 bases from J; bases unmatched to any gene: 7. In DNA, the CDR3 is TGTGCCAGCAGGAGGACTAGCGGGATTGCGGAGCAGTACTTC. Translated, it gives CASRRTSGIAEQYF. The full variable domain, rest sourced from reference TRBV2 and TRBJ2-7, is EPEVTQTPSHQVTQMGQEVILRCVPISNHLYFYWYRQILGQKVEFLVSFYNNEISEKSEIFDDQFSVERPDGSNFTLKIRSTKLEDSAMYFCASRRTSGIAEQYFGPGTRLTVT.